This T cell receptor (beta chain) was captured by sequencing in a study of blood T cell repertoires in COVID-19. The V end was cut by 5 bases, the J end by 0 bases, with 7 bases between. Germline V gives CDR1 LNHDA, CDR2 SQIVND (reference sequence). This CDR3 comprises 13 residues. Sequenced by immunoSEQ multiplex PCR; TCRdb stores in-frame clones only, minus some. The sample shows nearly 250,000 clones, 86% of them seen only once. Cohort placement rested on clinical history that participants reported themselves. The chain has TRBV19 and TRBJ1-1; D unresolved. The TCR comes from a woman between 50 and 59 years old who had recovered from COVID-19. Sequences were obtained from PBMCs or T cells enriched from blood (not recorded which). CDR3 region: CASSLRVNTEAFF. CDR3 DNA sequence: TGTGCCAGTAGTTTACGGGTGAACACTGAAGCTTTCTTT. Filled out from reference TRBV19 and TRBJ1-1, the complete variable domain reads DGGITQSPKYLFRKEGQNVTLSCEQNLNHDAMYWYRQDPGQGLRLIYYSQIVNDFQKGDIAEGYSVSREKKESFPLTVTSAQKNPTAFYLCASSLRVNTEAFFGQGTRLTVV.